Listed here is a single T cell receptor beta chain. What it binds is not known. The sample belongs to a study of cytomegalovirus exposure and HLA in healthy donors. Whole-study findings and limits: It was reportedly the case that the classifier diagnosed cytomegalovirus status with high specificity and sensitivity. Equally common other TCR beta chains were less clonally expanded than HLA-associated ones, a later analysis found. Association with HLA alleles at 0.05 false discovery rate was found for 15,000 to 20,000 TCR beta sequences in a later analysis.

The CDR3 totals 15 residues. V was pared by 1 base and J by 4 bases, with 5 bases of the junction left unmatched. Germline CDR1 reads SGHTA; CDR2 reads FQGNSA. 60 Vbeta and 13 Jbeta primers were used in PCR. Measured with immunoSEQ multiplex PCR; TCRdb has only the in-frame clones, and not every one. In the table there are under 150,000 clones, just under 90% of which are singletons. This chain connects TRBV7-2 to TRBJ2-3; 7 positions agree with TRBD2. This sequence was found in a woman aged 30 to 39 in good health and CMV-seronegative. Sequenced: PBMCs. The CDR3 DNA reads TGTGCCAGCAGCTTAGAACTAGCGTTGGCAGATACGCAGTATTTT. Protein: CASSLELALADTQYF.